This TCR beta chain was sequenced for a study of shared clonotypes between healthy human individuals. About the research overall: Plates per donor: three CD4 naive, three CD4 memory, two CD8 naive, one CD8 memory.

CD8 cells classed as naive were CD45RO-negative and positively selected for CCR7, excluding terminally differentiated effector memory CD45RA+ cells. Regarding this clone: No antigen is known for it.

Study conclusions and caveats: Naive subsets usually exceeded memory subsets in estimated richness.

CDR3 length equals 14 residues. Germline V gives CDR1 ENHRY, CDR2 SYGVKD. The V gene lost 4 bases and the J gene lost 0 bases, with 7 bases spanning the gap. Generated by immunoSEQ multiplex PCR, the TCRdb table keeps only in-frame clones and is missing some. The sample has about 680,000 clones, about 92% seen once. This receptor was identified in a young man in good health. The chain recombines TRBV10-3 with TRBJ1-5; no firm D call. Material for sequencing was naive CD8+ T cells sorted from blood. Here the CDR3 DNA reads TGTGCCATCAGTGGGATAGATAGCAATCAGCCCCAGCATTTT. Translating it yields CAISGIDSNQPQHF.